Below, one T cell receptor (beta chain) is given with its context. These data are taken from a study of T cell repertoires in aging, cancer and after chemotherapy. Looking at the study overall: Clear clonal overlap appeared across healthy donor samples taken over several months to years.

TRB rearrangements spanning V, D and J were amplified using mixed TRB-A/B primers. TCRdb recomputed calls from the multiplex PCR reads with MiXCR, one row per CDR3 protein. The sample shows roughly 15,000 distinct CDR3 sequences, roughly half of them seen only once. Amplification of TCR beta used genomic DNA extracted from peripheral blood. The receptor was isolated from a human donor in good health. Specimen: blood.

CDR3 residues: CASSAQGRSTDTQYF. CDR3 bases: TGTGCCAGCAGTGCACAGGGTAGGAGCACAGATACGCAGTATTTT. This rearrangement joins TRBV6-6 to TRBJ2-3; possible D gene TRBD1, 6 bases. Per the germline V gene, CDR1 is MNHNY and CDR2 is SVGAGI (reference sequence). The V end was cut by 5 bases, the J end by 0 bases, with 12 bases between. The CDR3 length is 15 residues.